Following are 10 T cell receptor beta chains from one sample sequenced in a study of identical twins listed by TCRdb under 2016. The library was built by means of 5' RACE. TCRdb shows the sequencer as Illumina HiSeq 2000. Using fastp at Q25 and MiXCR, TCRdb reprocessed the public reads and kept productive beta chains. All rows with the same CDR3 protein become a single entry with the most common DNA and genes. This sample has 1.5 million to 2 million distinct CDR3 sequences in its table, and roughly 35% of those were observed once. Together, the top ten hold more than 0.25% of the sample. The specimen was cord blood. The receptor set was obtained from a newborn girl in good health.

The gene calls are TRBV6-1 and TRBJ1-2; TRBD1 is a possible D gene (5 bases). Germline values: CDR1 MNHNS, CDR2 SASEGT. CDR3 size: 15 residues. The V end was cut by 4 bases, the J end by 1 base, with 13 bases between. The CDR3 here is CASSGGRMINYGYTF. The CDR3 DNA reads TGTGCCAGCAGTGGGGGACGGATGATTAACTATGGCTACACCTTC.

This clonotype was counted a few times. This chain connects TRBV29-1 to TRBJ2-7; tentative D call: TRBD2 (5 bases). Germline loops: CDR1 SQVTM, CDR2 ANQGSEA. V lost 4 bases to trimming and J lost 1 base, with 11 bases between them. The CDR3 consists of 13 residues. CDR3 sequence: CSVVRGNSYEQYF. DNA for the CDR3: TGCAGCGTTGTTAGAGGGAATTCCTACGAGCAGTACTTC.

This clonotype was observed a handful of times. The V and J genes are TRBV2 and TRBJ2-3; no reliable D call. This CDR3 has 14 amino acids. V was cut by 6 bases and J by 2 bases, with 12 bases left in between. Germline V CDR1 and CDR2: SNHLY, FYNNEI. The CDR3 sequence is CASSFLQFTDTQYF. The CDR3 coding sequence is TGTGCCAGCAGCTTTCTACAGTTCACAGATACGCAGTATTTT.

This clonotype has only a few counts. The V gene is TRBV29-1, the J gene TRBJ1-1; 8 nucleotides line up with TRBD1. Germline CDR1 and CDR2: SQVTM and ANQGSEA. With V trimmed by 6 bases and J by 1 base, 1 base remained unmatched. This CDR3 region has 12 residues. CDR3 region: CSVGQANTEAFF. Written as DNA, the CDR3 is TGCAGCGTGGGACAGGCGAACACTGAAGCTTTCTTT.

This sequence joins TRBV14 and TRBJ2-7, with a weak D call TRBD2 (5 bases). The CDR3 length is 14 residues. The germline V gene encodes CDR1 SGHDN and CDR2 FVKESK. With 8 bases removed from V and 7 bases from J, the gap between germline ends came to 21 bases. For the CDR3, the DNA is TGTGCCAGCCGGGGTAGGGCCTCCTACAATGAGCAGTACTTC. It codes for CASRGRASYNEQYF.

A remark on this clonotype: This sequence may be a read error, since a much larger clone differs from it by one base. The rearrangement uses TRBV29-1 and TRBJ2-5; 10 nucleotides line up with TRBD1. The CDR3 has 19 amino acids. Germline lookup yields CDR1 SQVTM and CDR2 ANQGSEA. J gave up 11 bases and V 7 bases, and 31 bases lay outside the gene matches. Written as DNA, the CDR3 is TGCAGCGCCCGGCGAATAAAGACAGGGGGCCGCCCCCCGTACAATGAGCAGTACTTC. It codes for CSARRIKTGGRPPYNEQYF. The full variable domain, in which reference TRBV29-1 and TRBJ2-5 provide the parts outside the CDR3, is SAVISQKPSRDICQRGTSLTIQCQVDSQVTMMFWYRQQPGQSLTLIATANQGSEATYESGFVIDKFPISRPNLTFSTLTVSNMSPEDSSIYLCSARRIKTGGRPPYNEQYFGPGTRLLVL.

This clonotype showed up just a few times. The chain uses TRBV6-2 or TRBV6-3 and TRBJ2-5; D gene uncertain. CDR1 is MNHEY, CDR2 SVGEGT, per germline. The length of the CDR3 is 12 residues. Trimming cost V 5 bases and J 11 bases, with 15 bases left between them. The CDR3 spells CASSRTLLKQYF. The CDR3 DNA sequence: TGTGCCAGCAGTCGAACCCTCTTAAAGCAGTACTTC.

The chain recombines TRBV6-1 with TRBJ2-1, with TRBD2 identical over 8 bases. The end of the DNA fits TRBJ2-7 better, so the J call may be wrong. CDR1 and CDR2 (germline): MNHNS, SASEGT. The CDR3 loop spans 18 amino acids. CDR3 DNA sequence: TGTGCCAGCACCACCGGGACTAGGGCTCGGTGGTCCTACAATGAGCAGTACTTC. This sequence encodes CASTTGTRARWSYNEQYF.

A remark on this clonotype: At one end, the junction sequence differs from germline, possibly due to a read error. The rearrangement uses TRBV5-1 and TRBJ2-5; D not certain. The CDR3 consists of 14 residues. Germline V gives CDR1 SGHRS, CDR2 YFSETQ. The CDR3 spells CASNLMGYQETQYF. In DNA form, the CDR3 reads TGCGCCAGCAACTTGATGGGGTACCAAGAGACCCAGTACTTC. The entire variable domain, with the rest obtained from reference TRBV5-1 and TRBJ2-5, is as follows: KAGVTQTPRYLIKTRGQQVTLSCSPISGHRSVSWYQQTPGQGLQFLFEYFSETQRNKGNFPGRFSGRQFSNSRSEMNVSTLELGDSALYLCASNLMGYQETQYFGPGTRLLVL.

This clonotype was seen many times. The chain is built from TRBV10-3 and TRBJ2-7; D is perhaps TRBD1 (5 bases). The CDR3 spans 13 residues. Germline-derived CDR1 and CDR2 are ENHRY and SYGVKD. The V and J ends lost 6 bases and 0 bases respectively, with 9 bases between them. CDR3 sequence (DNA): TGTGCCATCAGATTCGACAGCTCCTACGAGCAGTACTTC. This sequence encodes CAIRFDSSYEQYF.